Following are 20 T cell receptor beta chains from one sample sequenced in a study of cytomegalovirus exposure and HLA in healthy donors. Both 60 Vbeta primers and 13 Jbeta primers went into the PCR. The assay was immunoSEQ multiplex PCR, and TCRdb's table has in-frame clones only and misses some. Of tens of thousands of clones listed, approximately 71% were seen once; the top ten hold 2% to 2.5%. The specimen sequenced was PBMCs. These receptors were obtained from a man aged 35-49 years in good health and CMV-seronegative.

The chain combines TRBV5-1 with TRBJ2-6; possibly TRBD2 for D (6 bases). CDR3 size: 15 residues. Germline V lookup: CDR1 SGHRS, CDR2 YFSETQ. V gave up 5 bases and J gave up 2 bases, with 11 bases separating them. CDR3 coding DNA: TGCGCCAGCAGTCGGGGGTCCCCTGGGGCCAACGTCCTGACTTTC. Translated: CASSRGSPGANVLTF.

The genes are TRBV2 and TRBJ2-7; 8 nucleotides agree with TRBD2. Germline V gene lookup returns CDR1 SNHLY and CDR2 FYNNEI. This CDR3 is 15 amino acids long. Trimming removed 5 bases from V and 6 bases from J; junction bases left unmatched: 12. CDR3 nucleotides: TGTGCCAGCAGTAGTGAAGCGGGAGTTGGCTCCGAGCAGTACTTC. Its translation is CASSSEAGVGSEQYF.

This clone was seen ten or more times. The gene calls are TRBV4-2 and TRBJ2-6; TRBD1 might be the D (6 bases). The CDR3 extends over 18 amino acids. The germline V gene has CDR1 LGHNA and CDR2 YNFKEQ. V lost 3 bases to trimming and J lost 4 bases, with 19 bases between them. CDR3 sequence (DNA): TGTGCCAGCAGCCATCACTTGGACAGTTTGGGAGGGGCCAACGTCCTGACTTTC. Protein product: CASSHHLDSLGGANVLTF.

The chain combines TRBV5-1 with TRBJ1-2, with D maybe TRBD1 (6 bases). Trimming pared 2 bases from V and 4 bases from J, leaving 6 bases between. The CDR3 spans 12 residues. The germline CDR1 and CDR2 sequences are SGHRS and YFSETQ. CDR3 in amino acids: CASSLQGYGYTF. The DNA of the CDR3 is TGCGCCAGCAGCTTACAGGGCTATGGCTACACCTTC.

This clone was counted once. The J gene is TRBJ2-2, the V gene TRBV29-1; 7 bases are shared with TRBD2. The CDR3 has 15 residues. Trimming removed 1 base from V and 0 bases from J; junction bases left unmatched: 2. Per the germline V gene, CDR1 is SQVTM and CDR2 is ANQGSEA. The CDR3 DNA reads as TGCAGCGTTGAAGTTGGGGGGGCGAACACCGGGGAGCTGTTTTTT. It is translated as CSVEVGGANTGELFF.

About this clone itself: At one boundary the junction diverges from the germline segment, which might be a read error. The V call is TRBV7-7, the J call TRBJ2-5; 8 nucleotides align to TRBD1. The CDR3 extends over 15 amino acids. Germline CDR1 reads SSHAT; CDR2 reads FNYEAQ (reference sequence). This CDR3 is CASSSGTGREETQYF. The CDR3 DNA follows: TGTGCTAGCAGCTCCGGGACAGGTCGGGAAGAGACCCAGTACTTC. Drawing the rest from reference TRBV7-7 and TRBJ2-5, the complete variable domain is GAGVSQSPRYKVTKRGQDVTLRCDPISSHATLYWYQQALGQGPEFLTYFNYEAQPDKSGLPSDRFSAERPEGSISTLTIQRTEQRDSAMYRCASSSGTGREETQYFGPGTRLLVL.

The rearrangement links TRBV19 to TRBJ1-5; 9 bases agree with TRBD1. The CDR3 contains 15 residues. The germline V gene has CDR1 LNHDA and CDR2 SQIVND (reference sequence). V gave up 7 bases and J gave up 3 bases; unmatched junction bases: 7. The CDR3 DNA is TGTGCCAGTACTTGGGACAGGGAAGACAATCAGCCCCAGCATTTT. As protein: CASTWDREDNQPQHF.

As regards this clone: Other DNA sequences of this sample code for an identical CDR3. J is TRBJ1-6 and V is TRBV7-9; 8 bases match TRBD1. J lost 8 bases, V lost 2 bases, and 2 bases had no gene match. Germline V gene lookup returns CDR1 SEHNR and CDR2 FQNEAQ (reference sequence). The CDR3 has 14 amino acids. CDR3 coding DNA: TGTGCCAGCAGCTTAACAGGGGGTGATTCACCCCTCCACTTT. This encodes CASSLTGGDSPLHF.

The CDR3 spells CASSYSDIGTGELFF. DNA of the CDR3: TGTGCCAGCAGTTACTCAGATATCGGCACCGGGGAGCTGTTTTTT. The chain carries TRBV6-5 and TRBJ2-2; D is uncertain. Trimming removed 0 bases at V and 4 bases at J, with 9 bases between. Germline-derived CDR1 and CDR2 are MNHEY and SVGAGI. This CDR3 region has 15 residues.

The chain carries TRBV13 and TRBJ2-1; TRBD2 agrees at 13 bases. The germline V gene has CDR1 PRHDT and CDR2 FYEKMQ (reference sequence). The CDR3 has 16 amino acids. Germline trimming cut 5 bases from V and 8 bases from J; bases unmatched to any gene: 9. In DNA, the CDR3 is TGTGCCAGCAGCCGCCCCAGGACTAGCGGGAGAGATGAGCAGTTCTTC. It is translated as CASSRPRTSGRDEQFF.

The chain joins TRBV28 to TRBJ1-5, with D perhaps TRBD1 (5 bases). The CDR3 length is 15 residues. Per the germline V gene, CDR1 is MDHEN and CDR2 is SYDVKM. With 3 bases removed from V and 4 bases from J, the gap between germline ends came to 13 bases. In nucleotides, the CDR3 is TGTGCCAGCAGTTTGATTGCGGCAGGGAATCAGCCCCAGCATTTT. The encoded protein is CASSLIAAGNQPQHF.

This rearrangement joins TRBV5-1 to TRBJ2-7; TRBD1 matches at 7 bases. The V gene end was trimmed by 5 bases and the J gene end by 5 bases; junction bases not matched to a gene: 13. Germline values: CDR1 SGHRS, CDR2 YFSETQ. This CDR3 has 15 residues. For the CDR3, the DNA is TGCGCCAGCAGTCCCTTCGACAGGGCAGAAAACGAGCAGTACTTC. This encodes CASSPFDRAENEQYF.

This CDR3 is CASSSQGTSFYEQYF. CDR3 bases: TGCGCCAGCAGCTCCCAAGGGACTAGTTTCTACGAGCAGTACTTC. The V call is TRBV5-1, the J call TRBJ2-7, with 8 positions matching TRBD2. This CDR3 has 15 amino acids. J was trimmed by 3 bases and V by 3 bases; bases with no gene match: 8. Germline V CDR1 and CDR2: SGHRS, YFSETQ. The full variable domain, its missing parts supplied by reference TRBV5-1 and TRBJ2-7, is KAGVTQTPRYLIKTRGQQVTLSCSPISGHRSVSWYQQTPGQGLQFLFEYFSETQRNKGNFPGRFSGRQFSNSRSEMNVSTLELGDSALYLCASSSQGTSFYEQYFGPGTRLTVT.

As concerns this clone: Mismatch with germline at one junction end may stem from a read error. The gene calls are TRBV27 and TRBJ2-5, with no clear D. Per germline, CDR1 MNHEY and CDR2 SMNVEV (reference sequence). The CDR3 covers 11 residues. In DNA form, the CDR3 reads TGTGCCAGCAGTTTCGAAGAGGCCCAGTACTTC. Protein sequence: CASSFEEAQYF.

This clone was picked up a small number of times. The genes are TRBV4-2 and TRBJ2-4; 9 positions match TRBD2. Unmatched junction bases numbered 2, after V lost 2 bases and J lost 3 bases. Germline CDR1 reads LGHNA; CDR2 reads YNFKEQ. The CDR3 is 15 amino acids. CDR3 region: CASSQLSGGKNIQYF. CDR3 in DNA: TGTGCCAGCAGCCAACTTAGCGGGGGCAAAAACATTCAGTACTTC.

The chain carries TRBV29-1 and TRBJ1-2, with D tentatively TRBD1 (6 bases). V shed 2 bases and J shed 8 bases, with 12 bases lying between them. The germline gives CDR1 SQVTM, CDR2 ANQGSEA. The length of the CDR3 is 12 residues. CDR3 in DNA: TGCAGCGTTGAAAGAACAGGGTACGGCTACACCTTC. Translation: CSVERTGYGYTF.

The V call is TRBV4-1, the J call TRBJ1-4; a weak D match, TRBD1 (5 bases). V dropped 5 bases and J dropped 7 bases, with 17 bases sitting between them. The CDR3 runs to 15 residues. In germline, CDR1 is MGHRA, CDR2 YSYEKL. CDR3 protein: CASSYGGTAREKLFF. In DNA, the CDR3 is TGCGCCAGCAGCTACGGGGGGACGGCACGTGAAAAACTGTTTTTT.

In nucleotides, the CDR3 is TGTGCCAGCAGATTGGGACAGGGGGGCTACAATGAGCAGTTCTTC. Translating gives CASRLGQGGYNEQFF. This sequence joins TRBV6-6 and TRBJ2-1; 11 bases fit TRBD1. The V gene end was trimmed by 6 bases and the J gene end by 3 bases; junction bases not matched to a gene: 4. The germline V gene encodes CDR1 MNHNY and CDR2 SVGAGI (reference sequence). The CDR3 is made up of 15 amino acids.

This clone was observed a few times. The chain uses TRBV7-9 and TRBJ2-2, with 8 bases matching TRBD1. This CDR3 is built from 13 residues. V was clipped by 5 bases and J by 5 bases; unmatched bases: 1. The V gene's germline CDR1 is SEHNR and CDR2 FQNEAQ (reference sequence). This CDR3 reads CASSGQGTGELFF. The CDR3 DNA reads as TGTGCCAGCAGCGGACAGGGAACCGGGGAGCTGTTTTTT.

The chain carries TRBV27 and TRBJ2-1, with 13 bases lining up with TRBD2. Unmatched junction bases numbered 5, after V lost 6 bases and J lost 6 bases. Germline V lookup: CDR1 MNHEY, CDR2 SMNVEV (reference sequence). This CDR3 is built from 15 residues. This chain's CDR3 is CASRRTSGSPNEQFF. The CDR3 nucleotides read TGTGCCAGCAGGCGGACTAGCGGGAGCCCCAATGAGCAGTTCTTC.